This is a list of T cell receptor beta chains from one sample in a study of blood T cell repertoires in COVID-19. Measured with immunoSEQ multiplex PCR; TCRdb has only the in-frame clones, and not every one. Of approximately 59,000 clones listed, roughly 81% are singletons. Sequencing was performed on peripheral blood. The receptors shown here come from a man older than 75 with acute or convalescent COVID-19. Each CDR3 is given with its conserved first and last residue. The D gene is left open where the match is weak. Size is stated for part of the rows, as once, few or many counts, or as a class when the clone is expanded.

clone size,V gene,J gene,D gene,CDR3 protein,CDR3 DNA
.,TRBV9,TRBJ2-1,TRBD1,CASSGRQGMNEQFF,TGTGCCAGCAGCGGACGACAGGGGATGAATGAGCAGTTCTTC
.,TRBV14,TRBJ2-1,TRBD2,CASSQASSGPRQQFF,TGTGCCAGCAGCCAAGCGTCTAGCGGCCCACGGCAGCAGTTCTTC
.,TRBV4-1,TRBJ2-1,.,CASSQDQGYEQFF,TGCGCCAGCAGCCAAGATCAGGGGTATGAGCAGTTCTTC
.,TRBV4-1,TRBJ2-2,.,CASSQGSLGLGTGELFF,TGCGCCAGCAGCCAAGGATCACTAGGGCTCGGCACCGGGGAGCTGTTTTTT
.,TRBV5-1,TRBJ2-2,TRBD2,CASSGPGLAGTGELFF,TGCGCCAGCAGCGGACCGGGACTAGCGGGAACCGGGGAGCTGTTTTTT
.,TRBV4-3,TRBJ2-7,TRBD2,CASSQELAGGYEQYF,TGCGCCAGCAGCCAAGAGTTAGCGGGGGGATACGAGCAGTACTTC
many,TRBV19,TRBJ1-6,.,CASSIWTSGDSPLHF,TGTGCCAGTAGTATATGGACTAGTGGGGATTCACCCCTCCACTTT
.,TRBV11-1,TRBJ1-2,TRBD1,CASTSESQGGGYTF,TGTGCCAGCACCTCGGAGTCACAGGGGGGCGGCTACACCTTC
.,TRBV9,TRBJ2-7,TRBD1,CASSVAGTGLYEQYF,TGTGCCAGCAGCGTAGCGGGGACAGGACTCTACGAGCAGTACTTC
.,TRBV6-5,TRBJ2-7,.,CASSYPGTLSSYEQYF,TGTGCCAGCAGTTATCCTGGGACTCTCAGCTCCTACGAGCAGTACTTC
.,TRBV5-1,TRBJ2-7,.,CASSRTARQGREEQYF,TGCGCCAGCAGCCGTACCGCCCGACAGGGGAGGGAGGAGCAGTACTTC
.,TRBV10-3,TRBJ1-2,TRBD1,CAISESKTGGYGGYTF,TGTGCCATCAGTGAGTCTAAGACAGGGGGATACGGGGGCTACACCTTC
.,TRBV5-1,TRBJ2-1,TRBD1,CASSLGWSGQRMGEQFF,TGCGCCAGCAGCTTGGGTTGGTCGGGACAGCGGATGGGAGAGCAGTTCTTC
.,TRBV18,TRBJ2-1,TRBD2,CASSPTSGSSYNEQFF,TGTGCCAGCTCACCGACTAGCGGGAGCTCCTACAATGAGCAGTTCTTC
.,TRBV19,TRBJ2-3,.,CASSDSFQTDTQYF,TGTGCCAGTTCGGACTCCTTCCAAACAGATACGCAGTATTTT
.,TRBV7-3,TRBJ2-5,.,CASSSEAEETQYF,TGTGCCAGCAGCTCCGAAGCCGAAGAGACCCAGTACTTC
.,TRBV7-3,TRBJ2-1,TRBD2,CASSVGTSGPNEQFF,TGTGCCAGCAGCGTGGGGACTAGCGGACCTAATGAGCAGTTCTTC
.,TRBV13,TRBJ2-7,TRBD2,CASSLSGGPSYEQYF,TGTGCCAGCAGCTTAAGCGGGGGGCCTTCCTACGAGCAGTACTTC
once,TRBV24-1,TRBJ2-2,.,CATSDLSGDAGELFF,TGTGCCACCAGTGATTTGAGCGGTGATGCCGGGGAGCTGTTTTTT
few,TRBV7-9,TRBJ1-5,.,CASSWRDQPQHF,TGTGCCAGCAGCTGGAGGGATCAGCCCCAGCATTTT
.,TRBV12-5,TRBJ2-7,.,CASAHDSPPYEQYF,TGTGCTAGTGCCCACGACTCGCCGCCCTACGAGCAGTACTTC
.,TRBV19,TRBJ2-6,.,CASSIQQGGSGANVLTF,TGTGCCAGTAGTATCCAACAGGGGGGGTCTGGGGCCAACGTCCTGACTTTC
.,TRBV5-5,TRBJ1-2,.,CASSLQGGYGYTF,TGTGCCAGCAGCTTGCAGGGCGGCTATGGCTACACCTTC